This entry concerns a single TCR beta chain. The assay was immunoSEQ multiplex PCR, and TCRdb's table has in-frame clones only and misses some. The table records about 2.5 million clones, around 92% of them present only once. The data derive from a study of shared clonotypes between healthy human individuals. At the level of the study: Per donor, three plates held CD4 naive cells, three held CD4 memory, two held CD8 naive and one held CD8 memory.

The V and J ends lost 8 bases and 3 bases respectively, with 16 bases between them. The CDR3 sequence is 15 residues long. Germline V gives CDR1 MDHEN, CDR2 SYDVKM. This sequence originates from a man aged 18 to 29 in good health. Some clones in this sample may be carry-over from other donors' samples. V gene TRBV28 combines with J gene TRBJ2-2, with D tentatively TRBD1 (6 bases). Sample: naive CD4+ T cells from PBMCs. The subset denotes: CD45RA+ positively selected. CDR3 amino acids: CASCEQGRDTGELFF. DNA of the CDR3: TGTGCCAGCTGCGAGCAGGGGCGGGACACCGGGGAGCTGTTTTTT.